The subject of this entry is one T cell receptor (beta chain). Its antigen remains unidentified. Trimming removed 5 bases from V and 4 bases from J, with 18 bases in between. The CDR3 sequence is 16 residues long. The germline CDR1 and CDR2 sequences are MNHNS and SASEGT. The time point was: patch test 1, 2 weeks after DPC sensitization. Treatment of the sample: therapeutic diphenylcyclopropenone sensitization with weekly scalp DPC. The data derive from a study of human T cells and chemical hapten exposure. Study-wide points: There was alopecia in the donors, so their immune response may differ from that of healthy people.

Per the authors' pipeline: Individual samples carried between roughly 23,224 and 700,000 TCRs, with more than 85,000 as the median. Each CDR3 protein gets one entry after TCRdb re-called the RACE reads with MiXCR. For this entry, the V and J calls and clone size follow TCRdb and not the study's own pipeline. Among around 99,000 distinct CDR3 sequences listed, roughly 12% were seen once. The source is a woman aged 40 to 50 with alopecia areata. Some clones in this sample may be carry-over from other donors' samples. Sample: whole blood, taken in connection with sensitization to the hapten diphenylcyclopropenone (DPC). The chain recombines TRBV6-1 with TRBJ1-3; D uncertain. CDR3 sequence reads: CASSISSAGSGNTIYF. The CDR3 DNA follows: TGTGCCAGCAGTATCTCCAGCGCCGGTTCAGGAAACACCATATATTTT.